What follows are 9 T cell receptor beta chains derived from one specimen sequenced in a study of T cells in Graves' hyperthyroidism and ophthalmopathy. TCR beta CDR3 region amplification was performed from RNA transcripts. With the HTBI primer set, the TCR CDR3 went through a first round of RT-PCR. TCRdb analysed the multiplex PCR reads with MiXCR anew, one entry per CDR3 protein. This table has a few hundred thousand distinct CDR3 sequences, 15% to 20% appearing once. The sequencing input was blood. Receptors originate from a woman in her fifties or sixties with Graves' hyperthyroidism.

This clonotype was seen repeatedly, ten times or more. This sequence joins TRBV7-9 and TRBJ2-2; the D gene is possibly TRBD2 (6 bases). The germline gives CDR1 SEHNR, CDR2 FQNEAQ (reference sequence). The V end lost 0 bases, the J end lost 3 bases, and 14 bases lay between the germline ends. CDR3 length equals 17 residues. CDR3 DNA sequence: TGTGCCAGCAGCTTAGCGAGGGTGGCGGGATACACCGGGGAGCTGTTTTTT. Translated: CASSLARVAGYTGELFF. The whole variable domain, remainder taken from reference TRBV7-9 and TRBJ2-2, is DTGVSQNPRHKITKRGQNVTFRCDPISEHNRLYWYRQTLGQGPEFLTYFQNEAQLEKSRLLSDRFSAERPKGSFSTLEIQRTEQGDSAMYLCASSLARVAGYTGELFFGEGSRLTVL.

The rearrangement uses TRBV6-1 and TRBJ2-5; 7 nucleotides agree with TRBD2. The V gene end was trimmed by 7 bases and the J gene end by 3 bases; junction bases not matched to a gene: 5. The CDR3 is made up of 13 amino acids. Germline CDR1 MNHNS, CDR2 SASEGT. The CDR3 coding sequence is TGTGCCAGCACTTCGAGCGGGGAAGAGACCCAGTACTTC. It specifies CASTSSGEETQYF.

V gene TRBV28 combines with J gene TRBJ1-3; D is unresolved. V was clipped by 9 bases and J by 4 bases, with 19 bases between them. CDR1 is MDHEN, CDR2 SYDVKM, per germline. This CDR3 region has 15 residues. The CDR3 is CASYGSTPGGNTIYF. The CDR3 DNA reads as TGTGCCAGTTACGGAAGTACACCGGGGGGAAACACCATATATTTT.

CDR3 region: CSALTGMRTEAFF. The CDR3, as DNA: TGCAGTGCTCTGACAGGGATGAGGACTGAAGCTTTCTTT. This chain joins TRBV20-1 and TRBJ1-1; 7 bases agree with TRBD1. V lost 5 bases to trimming and J lost 5 bases; unmatched junction nucleotides: 8. CDR1 DFQATT and CDR2 SNEGSKA come from the germline V gene (reference sequence). This CDR3 region has 13 residues.

The chain carries TRBV7-6 and TRBJ2-1; D gene ambiguous. This CDR3 comprises 15 residues. The ends were cut back, 5 bases at V and 6 bases at J, with 17 bases in the middle. Germline CDR1 reads SGHVS; CDR2 reads FNYEAQ. CDR3 bases: TGTGCCAGCAGCCCGGCAAACGGTTGGGGCAATGAGCAGTTCTTC. As protein: CASSPANGWGNEQFF. The variable domain in full, completed from reference TRBV7-6 and TRBJ2-1, reads GAGVSQSPRYKVTKRGQDVALRCDPISGHVSLYWYRQALGQGPEFLTYFNYEAQQDKSGLPNDRFSAERPEGSISTLTIQRTEQRDSAMYRCASSPANGWGNEQFFGPGTRLTVL.

This clonotype was picked up a small number of times. CDR3 residues: CASSTTQNSGANVLTF. The CDR3 DNA is TGTGCCAGCAGCACCACCCAAAACTCTGGGGCCAACGTCCTGACTTTC. V is TRBV2 and J is TRBJ2-6; D remains unclear. CDR1 is SNHLY, CDR2 FYNNEI, per germline. The length of the CDR3 is 16 residues. V was clipped by 6 bases and J by 0 bases, with 12 bases between them.

This clonotype was observed a handful of times. The chain is built from TRBV19 and TRBJ2-2; D remains ambiguous. This CDR3 contains 16 residues. Germline lookup yields CDR1 LNHDA and CDR2 SQIVND (reference sequence). Deletions cut 9 bases from V and 5 bases from J, with 22 bases between. The CDR3 DNA sequence: TGTGCCAGCCACATGGGTTCCCCCGGGTCGACCGGGGAGCTGTTTTTT. It specifies CASHMGSPGSTGELFF.

As concerns this clonotype: At one of its ends the junction is not consistent with the germline gene, which may arise from a read error. The chain employs TRBV7-2 and TRBJ2-3; D uncertain. Germline assignment: CDR1 SGHTA and CDR2 FQGNSA. The CDR3 contains 15 residues. The CDR3 DNA reads as TGTGCCAGCAGTCCGGAATGGGTGGGCACAAATACGCAGTATTTT. As protein: CASSPEWVGTNTQYF.

This clonotype was recorded a few times. The V call is TRBV9, the J call TRBJ2-5; weak D call: TRBD1 (6 bases). CDR1 and CDR2 from the germline V gene are SGDLS and YYNGEE. The CDR3 covers 13 residues. The V and J ends lost 0 bases and 5 bases respectively, with 8 bases between them. In DNA form, the CDR3 reads TGTGCCAGCAGCGTAGACAGGGTTGAGACCCAGTACTTC. Its translation: CASSVDRVETQYF.